Listed below are T cell receptor beta chains from one sample, sequenced in a study of blood T cell repertoires in COVID-19. Profiled with immunoSEQ multiplex PCR; TCRdb holds only in-frame clones, not every one. The top ten hold around 1.7% of the sample, which has around 190,000 clones, around nine tenths seen once. Sequenced: peripheral blood. These TCRs come from a man aged 18 to 30 with active or convalescent COVID-19. Each CDR3 is given without its conserved first and last residue.

V: TRBV10-2
CDR3: ASSEWGRGLNQPQH

V: TRBV6-2/TRBV6-3
CDR3: ASSSLWSRAMNTEAF

V: TRBV11-2
CDR3: ASSLITDTQY

V: TRBV9
CDR3: ASSLNRDSALGGYGYT

V: TRBV5-4
CDR3: ASSLRGTGEETQY

V: TRBV5-6
CDR3: ASSFRDRDQPQH

V: TRBV7-2
CDR3: ASSPGLATGELF

V: TRBV21-1
CDR3: ASSAGGSGGQETQY

V: TRBV12-5
CDR3: ASGLGLVSGGQETQY

V: TRBV6-5
CDR3: ASYRTSGRANEQF

V: TRBV24-1
CDR3: ATKDSSTDTQY

V: TRBV27
CDR3: ASSFFRGPQH